This T cell receptor beta chain was observed in a study of blood T cell repertoires in COVID-19. On the study more broadly: Acute and convalescent COVID-19 samples came from the United States, Italy and Spain.

The germline gives CDR1 LNHDA, CDR2 SQIVND (reference sequence). The CDR3 covers 10 residues. With 6 bases removed from V and 9 bases from J, the gap between germline ends came to 8 bases. The protocol was immunoSEQ multiplex PCR, while the TCRdb copy is restricted to in-frame clones and leaves out a portion. The repertoire holds 64,000 or so clones, around 83% seen once, with roughly 13% in the top ten. The sequence derives from a human donor in a cohort sampled during active COVID-19. The chain is built from TRBV19 and TRBJ1-1; D remains ambiguous. The material sequenced was peripheral blood. The CDR3 region is CASSRGKAFF. The CDR3 nucleotides are TGTGCCAGTAGCCGAGGGAAAGCTTTCTTT.